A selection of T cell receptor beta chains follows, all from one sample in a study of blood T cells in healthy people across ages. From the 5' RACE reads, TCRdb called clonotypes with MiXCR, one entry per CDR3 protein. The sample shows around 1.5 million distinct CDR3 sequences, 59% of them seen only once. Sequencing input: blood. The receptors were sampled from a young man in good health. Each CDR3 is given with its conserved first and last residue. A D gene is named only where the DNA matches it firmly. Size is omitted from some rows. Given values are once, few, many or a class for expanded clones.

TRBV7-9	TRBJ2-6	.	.	TGTGCCAGCAGGGGGGGACACCAAGGGACCTCTGGGGCCAACGTCCTGACTTTC	CASRGGHQGTSGANVLTF
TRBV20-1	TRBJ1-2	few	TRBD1	TGCAGTGTTACACAGGGGCCGGGGAACTATGGCTACACCTTC	CSVTQGPGNYGYTF
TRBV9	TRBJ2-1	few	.	TGTGCCAGCAGCTCCGAGAGGGGGGGCTGGGCTGAGCAGTTCTTC	CASSSERGGWAEQFF
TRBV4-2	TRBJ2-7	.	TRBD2	TGTGCCAGCAGCCGTAGCGGGGGGAACAATGAGCAGTACTTC	CASSRSGGNNEQYF
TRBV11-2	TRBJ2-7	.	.	TGTGCCAGCAGCTTAGCCAGGATCCACGAGCAGTACTTC	CASSLARIHEQYF
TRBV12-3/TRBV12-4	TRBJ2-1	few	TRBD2	TGTGCCAGCAGTTCCCTTTTAGCGGGGGAGGGAGACAATGAGCAGTTCTTC	CASSSLLAGEGDNEQFF
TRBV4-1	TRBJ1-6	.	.	TGCGCCAGCAGCCAATCTGTAGGGCAAGATTCACCCCTCCACTTT	CASSQSVGQDSPLHF
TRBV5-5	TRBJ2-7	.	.	TGTGCCAGCAGCTTGGGGGATGGACAGACCTACGAGCAGTACTTC	CASSLGDGQTYEQYF
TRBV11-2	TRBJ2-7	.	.	TGTGCCAGCAGCTTTGCCCCTGATTTTAGCTCCTACGAGCAGTACTTC	CASSFAPDFSSYEQYF
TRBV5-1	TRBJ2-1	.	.	TGCGCCAGCAGCTTGTGGGCCATCTCCTACAATGAGCAGTTCTTC	CASSLWAISYNEQFF
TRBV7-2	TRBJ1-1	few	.	TGTGCCAGCAGCTTAGAAAGGGCGAACACTGAAGCTTTCTTT	CASSLERANTEAFF
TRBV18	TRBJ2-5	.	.	TGTGCCAGCTCACCACTTGTCAACCAAGAGACTCAGTACTTC	CASSPLVNQETQYF
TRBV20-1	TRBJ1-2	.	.	TGCAGTGCTAGAGAACTGTCACGCTATGGCTACACCTTC	CSARELSRYGYTF
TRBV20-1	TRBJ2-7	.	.	TGCAGTGCAGAAGGGACCTCTTTGGCGGAGCAGTACTTC	CSAEGTSLAEQYF
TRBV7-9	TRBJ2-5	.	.	TGTGCCAGCAGTTCTGACAGGCACCAAGAGACCCAGTACTTC	CASSSDRHQETQYF
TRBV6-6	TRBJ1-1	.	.	TGTGCCAGCAGTAACCACAGGGTAGCGGATTCTGAAGCTTTCTTT	CASSNHRVADSEAFF
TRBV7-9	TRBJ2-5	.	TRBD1	TGTGCCAGCAGCTTCACGACAGGGGTCCAAGAGACCCAGTACTTC	CASSFTTGVQETQYF
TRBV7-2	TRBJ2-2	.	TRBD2	TGTGCCAGCAGCTTAGCGGTCGGGACTAGGGTCCGCGGGGAGCTGTTTTTT	CASSLAVGTRVRGELFF
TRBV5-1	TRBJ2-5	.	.	TGCGCCAGCAGCTTGCCTTCAAGGGTTCGGGGTGGTAGATGGGAGACCCAGTACTTC	CASSLPSRVRGGRWETQYF
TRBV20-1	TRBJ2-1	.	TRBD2	TGCAGTGCTAGAGATAGCGGACTAGCGGTGACCAATGAGCAGTTCTTC	CSARDSGLAVTNEQFF
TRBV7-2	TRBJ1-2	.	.	TGTGCCAGCAGCTTCGGCAGGGGAAGTGGCTACACCTTC	CASSFGRGSGYTF
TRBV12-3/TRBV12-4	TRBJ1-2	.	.	TGTGCCAGCAGTTTAGCCAGGGGAGGGGGGGCGAACTATGGCTACACCTTC	CASSLARGGGANYGYTF
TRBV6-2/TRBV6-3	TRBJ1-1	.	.	TGTGCCAGCGGAAGACCGTCGACGAACACTGAAGCTTTCTTT	CASGRPSTNTEAFF
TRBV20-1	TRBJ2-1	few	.	TGCAGTGCCAATTCCCTTATCAGAACCTACAATGAGCAGTTCTTC	CSANSLIRTYNEQFF
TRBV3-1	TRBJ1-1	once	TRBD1	TGTGCCAGCAGCTGGACGGGACAGGGGGGGACTGAAGCTTTCTTT	CASSWTGQGGTEAFF
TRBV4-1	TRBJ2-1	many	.	TGCGCCAGCAGCCCCCTGGGGTCTGAGCAGTTCTTC	CASSPLGSEQFF
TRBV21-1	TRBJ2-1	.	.	TGTGCCAGCAGCAATTCCCTTCTAGCGCCGAGCTCCTACAATGAGCAGTTCTTC	CASSNSLLAPSSYNEQFF
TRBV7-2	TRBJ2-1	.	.	TGTGCCAGCAGCTTTAGTATTTCGAATGAGCAGTTCTTC	CASSFSISNEQFF
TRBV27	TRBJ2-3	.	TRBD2	TGTGCCAGCAGTGAGCTAGCGGGGGGGCTAGCAGATACGCAGTATTTT	CASSELAGGLADTQYF
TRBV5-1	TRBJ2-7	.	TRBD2	TGCGCCAGCAGCTTCCAGGGAGGGTCCTACGAGCAGTACTTC	CASSFQGGSYEQYF
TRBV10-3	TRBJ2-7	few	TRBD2	TGTGCCATCAGTGACCCGGGACTAGCCTCCGAGCAGTACTTC	CAISDPGLASEQYF
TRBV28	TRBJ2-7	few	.	TGTGCCAGCAGTTTCCCCAACGCCTACGAGCAGTACTTC	CASSFPNAYEQYF
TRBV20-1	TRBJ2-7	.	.	TGCAGCGTAGATGACTGGGAGCAGTACTTC	CSVDDWEQYF
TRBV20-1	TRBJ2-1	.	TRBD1	TGCAGCTTTGTACAACAGGGGCGTAATGAGCAGTTCTTC	CSFVQQGRNEQFF
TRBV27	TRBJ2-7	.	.	TGTGCCAGCAGTTTAGGGCGGGAATCGACCTACGAGCAGTACTTC	CASSLGRESTYEQYF
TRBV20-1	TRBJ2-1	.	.	TGCAGTGCTAGTTTAGGAGTTGGCCGGAATGAGCAGTTCTTC	CSASLGVGRNEQFF
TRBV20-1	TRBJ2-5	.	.	TGCAGTGCTAGACCCACGTTGGGCGAGACCCAGTACTTC	CSARPTLGETQYF
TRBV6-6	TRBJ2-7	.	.	TGTGCCAGCAGTTATATCTTTAGCGGTCCCCTTAGCGAGCAGTACTTC	CASSYIFSGPLSEQYF
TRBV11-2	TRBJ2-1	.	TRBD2	TGTGCCAGCAGCTTATGGCGACGAGCGGGAGCGGGTGAGCAGTTCTTC	CASSLWRRAGAGEQFF
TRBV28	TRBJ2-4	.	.	TGTGCCACCCTGGCGGTCGGTAGCATTCAGTACTTC	CATLAVGSIQYF
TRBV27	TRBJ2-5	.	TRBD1	TGTGCCAGCATCCAGGGGACAGTGGCTTGGGAGACCCAGTACTTC	CASIQGTVAWETQYF
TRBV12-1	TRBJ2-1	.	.	TGTGCCAGCAGCCCGACTCGCGGGGCGGGAGGTGTGGAAGGCACCTACAATGAGCAGTTCTTC	CASSPTRGAGGVEGTYNEQFF